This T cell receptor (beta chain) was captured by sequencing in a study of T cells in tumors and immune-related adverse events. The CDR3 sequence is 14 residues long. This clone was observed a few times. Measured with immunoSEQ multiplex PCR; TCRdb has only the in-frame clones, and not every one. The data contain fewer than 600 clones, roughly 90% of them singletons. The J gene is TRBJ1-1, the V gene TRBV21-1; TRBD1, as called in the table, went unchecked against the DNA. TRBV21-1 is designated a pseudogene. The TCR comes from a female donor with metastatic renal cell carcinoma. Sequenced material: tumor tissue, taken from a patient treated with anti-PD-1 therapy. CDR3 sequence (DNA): TGTGCCAGCAGCGGGCAGACAGGGAACACTGAAGCTTTCTTT. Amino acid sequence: CASSGQTGNTEAFF.